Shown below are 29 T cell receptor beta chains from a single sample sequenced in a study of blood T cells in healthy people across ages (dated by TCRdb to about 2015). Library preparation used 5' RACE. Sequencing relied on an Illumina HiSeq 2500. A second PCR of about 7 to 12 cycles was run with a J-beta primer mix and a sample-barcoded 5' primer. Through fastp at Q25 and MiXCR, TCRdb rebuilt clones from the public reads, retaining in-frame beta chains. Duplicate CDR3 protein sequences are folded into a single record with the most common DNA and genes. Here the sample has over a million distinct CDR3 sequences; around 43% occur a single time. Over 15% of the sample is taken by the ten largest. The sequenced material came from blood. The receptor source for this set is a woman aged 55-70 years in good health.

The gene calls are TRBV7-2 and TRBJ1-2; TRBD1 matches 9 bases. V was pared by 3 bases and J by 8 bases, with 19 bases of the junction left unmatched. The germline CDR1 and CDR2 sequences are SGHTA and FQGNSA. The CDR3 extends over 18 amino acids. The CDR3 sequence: CASSFGGTGQGVFSGYTF. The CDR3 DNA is TGTGCCAGCAGCTTCGGGGGGACGGGACAGGGCGTGTTTTCCGGCTACACCTTC.

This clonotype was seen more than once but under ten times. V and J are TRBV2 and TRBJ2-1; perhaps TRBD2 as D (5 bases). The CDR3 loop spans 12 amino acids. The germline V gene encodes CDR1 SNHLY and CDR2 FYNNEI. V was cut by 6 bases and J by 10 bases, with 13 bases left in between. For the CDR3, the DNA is TGTGCCAGCAGAACCCCTAGCAGAGAGCAGTTCTTC. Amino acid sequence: CASRTPSREQFF.

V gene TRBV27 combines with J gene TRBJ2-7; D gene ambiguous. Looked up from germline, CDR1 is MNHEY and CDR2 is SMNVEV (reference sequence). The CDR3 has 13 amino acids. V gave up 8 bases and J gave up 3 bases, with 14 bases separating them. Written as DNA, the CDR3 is TGTGCCAGCGCTTTCGGGCGATACTACGAGCAGTACTTC. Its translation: CASAFGRYYEQYF.

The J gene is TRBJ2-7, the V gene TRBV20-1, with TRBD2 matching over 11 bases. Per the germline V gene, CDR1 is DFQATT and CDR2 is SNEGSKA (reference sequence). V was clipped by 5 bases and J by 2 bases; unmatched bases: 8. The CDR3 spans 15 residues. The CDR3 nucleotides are TGCAGTGCTCCCCCGGGACTAGCGGCCCCCTACGAGCAGTACTTC. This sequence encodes CSAPPGLAAPYEQYF.

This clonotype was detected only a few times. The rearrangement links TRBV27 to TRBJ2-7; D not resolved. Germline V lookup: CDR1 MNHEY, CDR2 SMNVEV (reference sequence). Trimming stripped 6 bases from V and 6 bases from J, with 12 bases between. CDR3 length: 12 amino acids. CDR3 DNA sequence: TGTGCCAGCAGCTCCAAGCCCGGCGAGCAGTACTTC. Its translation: CASSSKPGEQYF.

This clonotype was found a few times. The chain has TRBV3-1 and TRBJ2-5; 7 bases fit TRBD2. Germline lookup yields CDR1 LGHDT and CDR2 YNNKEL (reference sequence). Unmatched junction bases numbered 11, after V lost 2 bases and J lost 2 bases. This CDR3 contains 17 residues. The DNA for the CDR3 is TGTGCCAGCAGCCAAAGTGCTAGCGGCATTCCTCAAGAGACCCAGTACTTC. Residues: CASSQSASGIPQETQYF.

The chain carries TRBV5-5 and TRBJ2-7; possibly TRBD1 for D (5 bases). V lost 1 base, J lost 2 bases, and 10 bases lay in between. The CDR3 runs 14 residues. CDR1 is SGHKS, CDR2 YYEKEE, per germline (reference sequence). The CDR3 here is CASSLMRQTYEQYF. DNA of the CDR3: TGTGCCAGCAGCTTGATGAGACAGACCTACGAGCAGTACTTC.

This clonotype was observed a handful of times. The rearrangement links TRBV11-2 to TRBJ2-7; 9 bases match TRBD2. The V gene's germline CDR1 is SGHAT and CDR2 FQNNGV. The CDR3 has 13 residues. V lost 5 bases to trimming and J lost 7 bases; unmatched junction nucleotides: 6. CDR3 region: CASSVRTSVEQYF. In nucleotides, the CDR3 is TGTGCCAGCAGCGTGCGGACTAGCGTGGAGCAGTACTTC.

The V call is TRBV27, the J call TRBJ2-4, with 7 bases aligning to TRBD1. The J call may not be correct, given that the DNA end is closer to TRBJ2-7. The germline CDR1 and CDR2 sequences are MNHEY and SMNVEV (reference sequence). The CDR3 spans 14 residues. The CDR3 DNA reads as TGTGCCAGCAGACCGGGACAGATGGTCTACGAGCAGTACTTC. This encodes CASRPGQMVYEQYF.

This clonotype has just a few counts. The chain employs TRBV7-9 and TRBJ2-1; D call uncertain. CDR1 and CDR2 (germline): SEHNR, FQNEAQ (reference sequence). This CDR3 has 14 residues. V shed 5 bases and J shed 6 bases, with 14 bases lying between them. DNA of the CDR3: TGTGCCAGCAGCCCTGAGTTTAGGACCAATGAGCAGTTCTTC. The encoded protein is CASSPEFRTNEQFF.

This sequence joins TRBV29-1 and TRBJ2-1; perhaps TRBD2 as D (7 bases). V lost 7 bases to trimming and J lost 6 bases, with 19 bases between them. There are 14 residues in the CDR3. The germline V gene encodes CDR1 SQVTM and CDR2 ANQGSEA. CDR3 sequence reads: CSGQGGGPVNEQFF. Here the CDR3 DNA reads TGCAGCGGTCAAGGGGGGGGTCCCGTCAATGAGCAGTTCTTC.

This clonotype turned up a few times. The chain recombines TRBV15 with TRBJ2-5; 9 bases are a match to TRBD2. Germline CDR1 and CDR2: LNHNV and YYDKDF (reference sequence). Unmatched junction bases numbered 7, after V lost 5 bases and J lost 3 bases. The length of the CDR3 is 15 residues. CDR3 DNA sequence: TGTGCCACCAGCCATAGTAGCGGGAGCGAAGAGACCCAGTACTTC. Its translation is CATSHSSGSEETQYF.

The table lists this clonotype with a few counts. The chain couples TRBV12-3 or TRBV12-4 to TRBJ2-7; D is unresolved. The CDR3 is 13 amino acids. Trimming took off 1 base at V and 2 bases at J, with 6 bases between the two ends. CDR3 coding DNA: TGTGCCAGCAGTTTAGTTTATACCTACGAGCAGTACTTC. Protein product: CASSLVYTYEQYF.

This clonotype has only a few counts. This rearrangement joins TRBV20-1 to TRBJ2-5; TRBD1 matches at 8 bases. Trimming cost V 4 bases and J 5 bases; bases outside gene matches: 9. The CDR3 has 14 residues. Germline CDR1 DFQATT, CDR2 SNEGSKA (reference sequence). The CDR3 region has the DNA TGCAGTGCTACCTACCCGGACAGGGAGGAGACCCAGTACTTC. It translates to CSATYPDREETQYF.

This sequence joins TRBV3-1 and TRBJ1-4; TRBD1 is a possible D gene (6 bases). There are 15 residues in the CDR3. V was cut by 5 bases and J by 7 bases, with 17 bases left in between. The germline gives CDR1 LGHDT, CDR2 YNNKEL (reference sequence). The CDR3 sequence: CASSLRGGTGEKLFF. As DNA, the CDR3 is TGTGCCAGCAGCTTGAGGGGGGGGACGGGTGAAAAACTGTTTTTT.

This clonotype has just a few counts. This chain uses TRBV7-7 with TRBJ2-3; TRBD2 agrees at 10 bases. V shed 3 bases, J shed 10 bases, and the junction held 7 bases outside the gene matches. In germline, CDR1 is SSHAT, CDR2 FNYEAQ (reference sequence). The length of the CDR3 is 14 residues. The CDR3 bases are TGTGCCAGCAGCTTGGGACTAGCGCGGGATGCGCAGTATTTT. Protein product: CASSLGLARDAQYF. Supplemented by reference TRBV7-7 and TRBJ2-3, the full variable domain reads GAGVSQSPRYKVTKRGQDVTLRCDPISSHATLYWYQQALGQGPEFLTYFNYEAQPDKSGLPSDRFSAERPEGSISTLTIQRTEQRDSAMYRCASSLGLARDAQYFGPGTRLTVL.

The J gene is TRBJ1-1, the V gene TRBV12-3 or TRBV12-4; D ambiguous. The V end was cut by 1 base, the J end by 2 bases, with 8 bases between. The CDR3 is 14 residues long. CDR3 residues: CASSLDSVNTEAFF. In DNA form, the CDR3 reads TGTGCCAGCAGTTTAGACAGTGTCAACACTGAAGCTTTCTTT.

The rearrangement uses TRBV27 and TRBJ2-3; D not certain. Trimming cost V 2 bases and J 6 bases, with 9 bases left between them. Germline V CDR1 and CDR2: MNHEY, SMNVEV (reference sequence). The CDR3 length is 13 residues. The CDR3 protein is CASSLNFGDTQYF. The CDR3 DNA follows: TGTGCCAGCAGTTTAAATTTCGGGGATACGCAGTATTTT.

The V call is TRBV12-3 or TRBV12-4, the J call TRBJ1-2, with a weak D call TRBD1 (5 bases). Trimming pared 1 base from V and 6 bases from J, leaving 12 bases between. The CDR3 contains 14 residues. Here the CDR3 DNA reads TGTGCCAGCAGTTTAGAGAGGGGAGGGCATGGCTACACCTTC. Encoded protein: CASSLERGGHGYTF.

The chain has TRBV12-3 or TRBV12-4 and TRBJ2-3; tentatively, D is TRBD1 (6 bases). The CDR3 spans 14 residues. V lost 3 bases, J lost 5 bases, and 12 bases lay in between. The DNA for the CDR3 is TGTGCCAGCAGTTTGGGCAGGGGCGTAGATACGCAGTATTTT. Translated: CASSLGRGVDTQYF.

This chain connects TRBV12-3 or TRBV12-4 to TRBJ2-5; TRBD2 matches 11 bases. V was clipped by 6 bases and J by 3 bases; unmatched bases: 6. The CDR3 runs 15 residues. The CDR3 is CASRDPGLAEETQYF. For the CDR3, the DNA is TGTGCCAGCAGAGACCCGGGACTAGCGGAAGAGACCCAGTACTTC.

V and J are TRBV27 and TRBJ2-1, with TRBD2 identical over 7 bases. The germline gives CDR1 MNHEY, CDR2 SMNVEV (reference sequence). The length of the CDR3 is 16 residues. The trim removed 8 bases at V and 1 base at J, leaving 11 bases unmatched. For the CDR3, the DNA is TGTGCCAGCGCAGGCGCCGGCGGGAGATCCTACAATGAGCAGTTCTTC. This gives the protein CASAGAGGRSYNEQFF.

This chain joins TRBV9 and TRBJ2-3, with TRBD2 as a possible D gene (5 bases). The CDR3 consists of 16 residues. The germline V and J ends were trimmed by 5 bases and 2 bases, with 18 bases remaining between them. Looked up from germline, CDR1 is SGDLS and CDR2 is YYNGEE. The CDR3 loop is CASSSKVQRNTDTQYF. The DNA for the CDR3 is TGTGCCAGCAGTTCCAAGGTTCAGCGGAACACAGATACGCAGTATTTT.

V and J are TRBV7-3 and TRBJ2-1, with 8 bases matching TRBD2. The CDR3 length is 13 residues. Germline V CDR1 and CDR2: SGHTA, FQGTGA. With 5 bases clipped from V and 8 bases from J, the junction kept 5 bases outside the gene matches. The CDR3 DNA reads TGTGCCAGCAGCCCCGTCGGGGGGGATGAGCAGTTCTTC. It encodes CASSPVGGDEQFF.

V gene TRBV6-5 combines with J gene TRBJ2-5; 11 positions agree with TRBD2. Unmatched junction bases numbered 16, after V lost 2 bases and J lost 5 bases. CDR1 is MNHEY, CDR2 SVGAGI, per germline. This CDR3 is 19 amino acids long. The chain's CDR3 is CASSYQRLAGRGLGETQYF. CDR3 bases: TGTGCCAGCAGTTACCAGCGACTAGCGGGAAGAGGTCTCGGGGAGACCCAGTACTTC.

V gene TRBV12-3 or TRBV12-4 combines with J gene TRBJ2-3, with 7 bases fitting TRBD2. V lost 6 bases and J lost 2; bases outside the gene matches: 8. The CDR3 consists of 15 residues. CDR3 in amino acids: CASSGLVISTDTQYF. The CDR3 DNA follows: TGTGCCAGCAGCGGACTAGTTATTTCCACAGATACGCAGTATTTT.

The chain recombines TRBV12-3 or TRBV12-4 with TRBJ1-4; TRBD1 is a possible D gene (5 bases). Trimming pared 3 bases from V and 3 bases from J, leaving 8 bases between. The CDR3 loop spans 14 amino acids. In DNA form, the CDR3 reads TGTGCCAGCAGTTTGCGGGGACCTAATGAAAAACTGTTTTTT. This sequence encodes CASSLRGPNEKLFF.

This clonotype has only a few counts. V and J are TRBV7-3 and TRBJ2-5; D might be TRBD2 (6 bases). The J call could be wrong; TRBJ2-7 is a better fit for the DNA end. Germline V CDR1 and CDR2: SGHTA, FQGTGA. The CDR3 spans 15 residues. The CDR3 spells CASSLNAGSNYEQYF. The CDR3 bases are TGTGCCAGCAGCTTAAATGCGGGAAGCAATTACGAGCAGTACTTC.

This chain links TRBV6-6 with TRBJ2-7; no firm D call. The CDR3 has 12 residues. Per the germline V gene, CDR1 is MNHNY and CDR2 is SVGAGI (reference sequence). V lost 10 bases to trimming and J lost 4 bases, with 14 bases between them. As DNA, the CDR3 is TGTGCCACCTCAATAGAGGAATACGAGCAGTACTTC. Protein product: CATSIEEYEQYF.